This passage covers 12 T cell receptor beta chains from one sample sequenced in a study of vaccination effects on CD4 cells after COVID-19. These TCRs are of unknown antigen specificity. Sequencing used immunoSEQ multiplex PCR; TCRdb keeps in-frame clones, though not all of them. The sample has roughly 33,000 clones; approximately 72% are singletons. CD4+ T cell isolation took place after 10 days of culture. This individual tested PCR-positive for SARS-CoV-2 infection between March and December 2020. Two-dose BNT162b2 or mRNA-1273 vaccination was given to participants. The sequences come from CD4+ T cells from PBMCs cultured without peptide, collected after COVID-19 vaccination. The origin of the receptors is a human donor who had a prior SARS-CoV-2 infection.

This chain links TRBV25-1 with TRBJ2-3; D is perhaps TRBD2 (7 bases). Between the trimmed V and J ends, which lost 4 bases and 2 bases, there was a span of 13 bases. Germline V CDR1 and CDR2: MGHDK, SYGVNS. The CDR3 contains 15 residues. CDR3: CASSGGGADTDTQYF. The CDR3 coding sequence is TGTGCCAGCAGTGGTGGGGGGGCCGACACAGATACGCAGTATTTT.

V usage is TRBV29-1 and J usage is TRBJ2-7, with 8 bases matching TRBD2. This CDR3 region has 12 residues. With 3 bases clipped from V and 4 bases from J, the junction kept 2 bases outside the gene matches. Germline V gives CDR1 SQVTM, CDR2 ANQGSEA. The CDR3 region has the DNA TGCAGCGTTGAGACTAGCGAATACGAGCAGTACTTC. It yields the protein CSVETSEYEQYF.

V usage is TRBV5-1 and J usage is TRBJ1-1, with a possible D match to TRBD1 (6 bases). This CDR3 region has 16 residues. Looked up from germline, CDR1 is SGHRS and CDR2 is YFSETQ. Trimming took off 0 bases at V and 6 bases at J, with 18 bases between the two ends. Here the CDR3 DNA reads TGCGCCAGCAGCTTGGAGGGAGGGGGGCATGTCGCTGAAGCTTTCTTT. It codes for CASSLEGGGHVAEAFF.

The chain is built from TRBV19 and TRBJ2-7, with 7 bases matching TRBD2. Germline V lookup: CDR1 LNHDA, CDR2 SQIVND (reference sequence). The trim removed 3 bases at V and 2 bases at J, leaving 7 bases unmatched. The CDR3 totals 15 residues. CDR3 nucleotides: TGTGCCAGTAGTATTGGGGCTAGCGGAGCCTACGAGCAGTACTTC. Translation gives CASSIGASGAYEQYF.

This clone was recorded only once. V is TRBV4-2 and J is TRBJ2-5, with 12 nucleotides matching TRBD2. In germline, CDR1 is LGHNA, CDR2 YNFKEQ. The CDR3 is 19 amino acids. Trimming removed 1 base from V and 2 bases from J; junction bases left unmatched: 11. The CDR3 sequence is CASSQVGGTSGGIQETQYF. CDR3 sequence (DNA): TGTGCCAGCAGCCAAGTCGGGGGAACTAGCGGGGGGATACAAGAGACCCAGTACTTC.

V usage is TRBV7-3 and J usage is TRBJ2-1, with D perhaps TRBD1 (5 bases). The ends were cut back, 5 bases at V and 0 bases at J, with 11 bases in the middle. Germline loops: CDR1 SGHTA, CDR2 FQGTGA. The CDR3 runs 15 residues. The CDR3 DNA follows: TGTGCCAGCAGCCCACAGGCAAGCTCCTACAATGAGCAGTTCTTC. Amino acid sequence: CASSPQASSYNEQFF.

The chain recombines TRBV2 with TRBJ1-1; no clear D gene. Germline values: CDR1 SNHLY, CDR2 FYNNEI. The V and J ends lost 4 bases and 4 bases respectively, with 13 bases between them. The CDR3 extends over 14 amino acids. CDR3: CASSGVGSFTEAFF. CDR3 bases: TGTGCCAGCAGTGGGGTCGGGTCTTTCACTGAAGCTTTCTTT.

The gene calls are TRBV9 and TRBJ2-1, with 7 positions matching TRBD2. Germline V gene lookup returns CDR1 SGDLS and CDR2 YYNGEE. Trimming cost V 8 bases and J 4 bases; bases outside gene matches: 6. The CDR3 sequence is 13 residues long. The CDR3 nucleotides read TGTGCCAGTGGGACTAAACCTTACAATGAGCAGTTCTTC. As protein: CASGTKPYNEQFF.

Regarding this clone: A read error may produce the germline difference seen at one junction end. The V and J genes are TRBV7-6 and TRBJ1-3; 9 bases are shared with TRBD1. CDR1 SGHVS and CDR2 FNYEAQ come from the germline V gene. This CDR3 is 16 amino acids long. Here the CDR3 reads CASSPDRDRAGNTIYF. CDR3 nucleotide sequence: TGTGCCAGCAGCCCAGACCGGGACAGGGCTGGAAACACTATATATTTT.

This clone was observed a single time. The V gene is TRBV7-2, the J gene TRBJ2-7; 8 positions match TRBD2. V lost 1 base to trimming and J lost 3 bases; unmatched junction nucleotides: 2. The V gene's germline CDR1 is SGHTA and CDR2 FQGNSA. The CDR3 extends over 14 amino acids. CDR3 DNA sequence: TGTGCCAGCAGCTTAGGAGCGGGAGACTACGAGCAGTACTTC. This gives the protein CASSLGAGDYEQYF.

The CDR3 DNA reads TGTGCCAGCAGCTTGACAGCTAATTACGCGAACACCGGGGAGCTGTTTTTT. Protein: CASSLTANYANTGELFF. V gene TRBV7-3 combines with J gene TRBJ2-2, with a possible D match to TRBD1 (5 bases). CDR1 SGHTA and CDR2 FQGTGA come from the germline V gene. V was shortened by 3 bases and J by 0 bases, with 14 bases between the two germline ends. This CDR3 spans 17 amino acids. Filled out from reference TRBV7-3 and TRBJ2-2, the complete variable domain reads GAGVSQTPSNKVTEKGKYVELRCDPISGHTALYWYRQSLGQGPEFLIYFQGTGAADDSGLPNDRFFAVRPEGSVSTLKIQRTERGDSAVYLCASSLTANYANTGELFFGEGSRLTVL.

This clone was counted a few times. This chain joins TRBV5-4 and TRBJ2-1; D is possibly TRBD1 (5 bases). V lost 5 bases and J 4 bases, leaving 10 bases between the germline ends. Germline V gives CDR1 SGHNT, CDR2 YYREEE (reference sequence). CDR3 length equals 13 residues. The CDR3 is CASRIDSYNEQFF. The CDR3 DNA reads as TGTGCCAGCAGAATTGACAGTTACAATGAGCAGTTCTTC. The entire variable domain, with the rest obtained from reference TRBV5-4 and TRBJ2-1, is as follows: ETGVTQSPTHLIKTRGQQVTLRCSSQSGHNTVSWYQQALGQGPQFIFQYYREEENGRGNFPPRFSGLQFPNYSSELNVNALELDDSALYLCASRIDSYNEQFFGPGTRLTVL.